These 8 T cell receptor beta chains came from one sample sequenced in a study of blood T cell repertoires in COVID-19. Assay used: immunoSEQ multiplex PCR; TCRdb lists only in-frame clones, some missing. The sample has roughly 360,000 clones; roughly 80% are singletons. Source material: peripheral blood. Source of these receptors: a human donor with acute or convalescent COVID-19. The donor label of this sample is uncertain.

V is TRBV5-1 and J is TRBJ2-1; 12 nucleotides match TRBD1. V was clipped by 3 bases and J by 6 bases; unmatched bases: 4. The length of the CDR3 is 15 residues. CDR1 SGHRS and CDR2 YFSETQ come from the germline V gene. The CDR3 nucleotides are TGCGCCAGCAGCTCCCGGGACAGGGGGCCCAATGAGCAGTTCTTC. Its protein is CASSSRDRGPNEQFF.

The J gene is TRBJ2-7, the V gene TRBV19; TRBD2 agrees at 7 bases. CDR3 length: 16 amino acids. CDR1 LNHDA and CDR2 SQIVND come from the germline V gene (reference sequence). V gave up 4 bases and J gave up 3 bases; unmatched junction bases: 12. Written as DNA, the CDR3 is TGTGCCAGTAGTAGTTGGGGAGGGACGAAGGACTACGAGCAGTACTTC. The encoded protein is CASSSWGGTKDYEQYF.

The CDR3 region is CASSPDRTEAFF. CDR3 sequence (DNA): TGTGCCAGCTCACCGGACAGGACTGAAGCTTTCTTT. The chain has TRBV18 and TRBJ1-1, with 7 bases that match TRBD1. CDR1 is KGHSH and CDR2 is LQKENI in the germline V gene. After removal of 3 bases from V and 5 bases from J, the junction contained 0 bases not matched to a gene. The CDR3 consists of 12 residues.

This chain links TRBV5-1 with TRBJ2-7; 9 bases match TRBD1. Germline V gene lookup returns CDR1 SGHRS and CDR2 YFSETQ. The CDR3 is 16 amino acids. V lost 2 bases to trimming and J lost 6 bases; unmatched junction nucleotides: 12. The CDR3 DNA follows: TGCGCCAGCAGCTTAAATCCTTTACAGGGGGCAGGCGAGCAGTACTTC. This codes for CASSLNPLQGAGEQYF.

The V and J genes are TRBV15 and TRBJ1-2; tentatively, D is TRBD1 (5 bases). V lost 4 bases and J lost 0, with 12 bases in between. The CDR3 contains 15 residues. Germline CDR1 LNHNV, CDR2 YYDKDF (reference sequence). CDR3 sequence: CATSKQDSTNYGYTF. CDR3 in DNA: TGTGCCACCAGCAAGCAAGACAGTACTAACTATGGCTACACCTTC.

This rearrangement joins TRBV6-1 to TRBJ2-7; D not certain. Germline CDR1 MNHNS, CDR2 SASEGT. V lost 2 bases and J lost 2, with 7 bases in between. The CDR3 runs to 13 residues. In DNA, the CDR3 is TGTGCCAGCAGTGAATTGACACCCTACGAGCAGTACTTC. It encodes CASSELTPYEQYF.

The chain recombines TRBV5-4 with TRBJ1-1, with 9 bases that match TRBD1. Germline CDR1 and CDR2: SGHNT and YYREEE (reference sequence). Trimming cost V 2 bases and J 4 bases; bases outside gene matches: 9. CDR3 length: 16 residues. The CDR3 loop is CASSFGTGNIGTEAFF. Written as DNA, the CDR3 is TGTGCCAGCAGCTTCGGGACAGGGAATATTGGCACTGAAGCTTTCTTT.

The rearrangement links TRBV5-6 to TRBJ1-2; 7 bases map to TRBD1. Trimming cost V 4 bases and J 3 bases; bases outside gene matches: 3. Germline V gives CDR1 SGHDT, CDR2 YYEEEE. The CDR3 is 13 residues long. The CDR3 loop is CASSATGDYGYTF. The CDR3 DNA sequence: TGTGCCAGCAGCGCCACAGGGGACTATGGCTACACCTTC.